The 9 T cell receptor beta chains below were found in one sample sequenced in a study of cytomegalovirus exposure and HLA in healthy donors. 60 Vbeta and 13 Jbeta primers were used in PCR. Libraries were prepared by immunoSEQ multiplex PCR; TCRdb keeps only in-frame clonotypes and omits some of them. Here the sample spans 140,000 to 150,000 clones, 84% being singletons. The source material was PBMCs. All receptors derive from a boy younger than 10 in good health and CMV-seronegative.

The chain is built from TRBV27 and TRBJ1-5; 7 nucleotides align to TRBD1. Trimming took 4 bases from V and 13 from J; bases not matched to a gene: 13. CDR3 length: 14 residues. The V gene's germline CDR1 is MNHEY and CDR2 SMNVEV (reference sequence). The CDR3 DNA sequence: TGTGCCAGCAGTTCGGGGGGGACAGCCTATCAACAGCATTTT. Amino acids: CASSSGGTAYQQHF.

V is TRBV4-1 and J is TRBJ1-2; weak D call: TRBD1 (5 bases). This CDR3 contains 13 residues. V gave up 3 bases and J gave up 3 bases, with 8 bases separating them. Germline values: CDR1 MGHRA, CDR2 YSYEKL. The CDR3 reads CASSQTDHYGYTF. The CDR3 DNA reads as TGCGCCAGCAGCCAGACAGACCACTATGGCTACACCTTC.

A note on this clone: Sequence at one end of the junction differs from germline and may be a read error. V and J are TRBV28 and TRBJ1-5; 8 nucleotides agree with TRBD1. This CDR3 spans 14 amino acids. Germline values: CDR1 MDHEN, CDR2 SYDVKM. In nucleotides, the CDR3 is TGTGCCAGCAGTCCGGGACAGGTTTCTCAGGCCCAGCATTTT. The encoded protein is CASSPGQVSQAQHF.

This clone was seen once. The V gene is TRBV11-3, the J gene TRBJ2-2; no reliable D call. V shed 5 bases and J shed 3 bases, with 4 bases lying between them. The CDR3 loop spans 12 amino acids. Germline CDR1 reads SGHNT; CDR2 reads YENEEA. The CDR3 coding sequence is TGTGCCAGCAGCCCATACACCGGGGAGCTGTTTTTT. It codes for CASSPYTGELFF.

This clone was detected only a few times. V is TRBV6-5 and J is TRBJ1-2; D gene ambiguous. Germline-derived CDR1 and CDR2 are MNHEY and SVGAGI. The ends were cut back, 0 bases at V and 2 bases at J, with 7 bases in the middle. The CDR3 consists of 14 residues. Here the CDR3 DNA reads TGTGCCAGCAGTTACTCGAGGTTAAACTATGGCTACACCTTC. Amino acid sequence: CASSYSRLNYGYTF.

This chain connects TRBV7-2 to TRBJ1-1, with a tentative D call TRBD1 (6 bases). CDR1 SGHTA and CDR2 FQGNSA come from the germline V gene. This CDR3 comprises 14 residues. V was shortened by 2 bases and J by 5 bases, with 12 bases between the two germline ends. For the CDR3, the DNA is TGTGCCAGCAGCTTACAGGGAAGGGGGACTGAAGCTTTCTTT. Translated, it gives CASSLQGRGTEAFF.

The rearrangement uses TRBV9 and TRBJ1-2, with D unclear. This CDR3 has 14 residues. Germline V gives CDR1 SGDLS, CDR2 YYNGEE. Trimming shortened V by 0 bases and J by 1 base, and 7 bases separated the two germline ends. CDR3 sequence (DNA): TGTGCCAGCAGCGTAGGGCGCGGTAACTATGGCTACACCTTC. The encoded protein is CASSVGRGNYGYTF. The full variable domain, rest sourced from reference TRBV9 and TRBJ1-2, is DSGVTQTPKHLITATGQRVTLRCSPRSGDLSVYWYQQSLDQGLQFLIQYYNGEERAKGNILERFSAQQFPDLHSELNLSSLELGDSALYFCASSVGRGNYGYTFGSGTRLTVV.

V gene TRBV5-1 combines with J gene TRBJ1-2; 8 bases fit TRBD1. With 0 bases clipped from V and 10 bases from J, the junction kept 17 bases outside the gene matches. The CDR3 contains 17 residues. Germline V gives CDR1 SGHRS, CDR2 YFSETQ. The DNA of the CDR3 is TGCGCCAGCAGCTTGGCCGTCGGGCAGGGGGCGATCCGGCCCTACACCTTC. This translates into CASSLAVGQGAIRPYTF.

The chain combines TRBV7-2 with TRBJ2-7; D gene uncertain. V was clipped by 3 bases and J by 3 bases, with 9 bases between them. Germline CDR1 is SGHTA and CDR2 is FQGNSA. The CDR3 has 13 residues. In DNA, the CDR3 is TGTGCCAGCAGCTTTGTTAGCTACTACGAGCAGTACTTC. It specifies CASSFVSYYEQYF.